Each of the 28 T cell receptor beta chains below was sequenced from the same sample in a study of cytomegalovirus exposure and HLA in healthy donors. The study ran its PCR with 60 Vbeta and 13 Jbeta primers. Produced via immunoSEQ multiplex PCR; TCRdb's table is partial and in-frame only. The sample yields roughly 160,000 clones, 80% seen once. The material sequenced was PBMCs. The receptors shown here come from a man between 18 and 35 years old in good health and CMV-seropositive.

J is TRBJ1-1 and V is TRBV27, with a possible D match to TRBD1 (5 bases). The CDR3 is made up of 14 amino acids. In germline, CDR1 is MNHEY, CDR2 SMNVEV (reference sequence). V was trimmed by 0 bases and J by 1 base, leaving 6 bases between them. CDR3: CASSLSTENTEAFF. The CDR3 region has the DNA TGTGCCAGCAGTTTATCGACAGAGAACACTGAAGCTTTCTTT.

The gene calls are TRBV19 and TRBJ2-3; 9 nucleotides line up with TRBD1. CDR1 is LNHDA and CDR2 is SQIVND in the germline V gene (reference sequence). The trim removed 6 bases at V and 3 bases at J, leaving 10 bases unmatched. This CDR3 has 16 amino acids. The CDR3 region is CASRPTGGSVTDTQYF. The CDR3 DNA sequence: TGTGCCAGTAGGCCAACAGGGGGCTCTGTTACAGATACGCAGTATTTT.

This clone was seen only once. The chain couples TRBV7-2 to TRBJ2-3; 9 bases fit TRBD2. The length of the CDR3 is 15 residues. Germline-derived CDR1 and CDR2 are SGHTA and FQGNSA. J lost 5 bases, V lost 2 bases, and 5 bases had no gene match. The CDR3 is CASSLRGGVGDTQYF. CDR3 DNA sequence: TGTGCCAGCAGCTTACGCGGGGGGGTAGGAGATACGCAGTATTTT.

This clone has just one count. This chain joins TRBV7-9 and TRBJ2-1; 10 bases line up with TRBD2. There are 15 residues in the CDR3. Germline values: CDR1 SEHNR, CDR2 FQNEAQ (reference sequence). Trimming cost V 5 bases and J 4 bases; bases outside gene matches: 5. CDR3 protein: CASSHTSGIYNEQFF. The CDR3 nucleotides read TGTGCCAGCAGCCACACTAGCGGGATATACAATGAGCAGTTCTTC.

The CDR3 reads CAWSSESSYNSPLHF. CDR3 in DNA: TGTGCCTGGAGCTCGGAGAGCTCCTATAATTCACCCCTCCACTTT. J is TRBJ1-6 and V is TRBV30, with D hard to call. Deletions cut 3 bases from V and 0 bases from J, with 9 bases between. In germline, CDR1 is GTSNPN, CDR2 SVGIG (reference sequence). The CDR3 is 15 residues long.

The gene calls are TRBV6-6 and TRBJ2-1; TRBD2 aligns across 9 bases. The CDR3 loop spans 15 amino acids. Germline CDR1 is MNHNY and CDR2 is SVGAGI (reference sequence). V gave up 10 bases and J gave up 7 bases; unmatched junction bases: 14. The CDR3 region has the DNA TGTGCCACCGGGGAGCGGGGGGTCTCCTGGAATGAGCAGTTCTTC. This codes for CATGERGVSWNEQFF.

The chain has TRBV10-3 and TRBJ2-7; D gene ambiguous. CDR1 ENHRY and CDR2 SYGVKD come from the germline V gene. V lost 3 bases, J lost 2 bases, and 8 bases lay in between. The CDR3 is 13 residues long. The CDR3 DNA sequence: TGTGCCATCAGTGATGTGACTGCCTACGAGCAGTACTTC. It specifies CAISDVTAYEQYF.

The gene calls are TRBV19 and TRBJ1-2; D unclear. Germline V gives CDR1 LNHDA, CDR2 SQIVND (reference sequence). The V end was cut by 6 bases, the J end by 2 bases, with 13 bases between. This CDR3 is built from 14 residues. CDR3: CASSPGRANYGYTF. The CDR3 coding sequence is TGTGCCAGTAGCCCGGGAAGGGCGAACTATGGCTACACCTTC.

This clone has only a few counts. V usage is TRBV7-9 and J usage is TRBJ2-7; 11 bases line up with TRBD2. The CDR3 loop spans 14 amino acids. Trimming at V came to 5 bases and at J to 4 bases, leaving 4 bases not matched to a gene. Looked up from germline, CDR1 is SEHNR and CDR2 is FQNEAQ (reference sequence). The CDR3 bases are TGTGCCAGCAGCCCTAGCGGGGGGTCTTACGAGCAGTACTTC. Amino acid sequence: CASSPSGGSYEQYF.

J is TRBJ1-2 and V is TRBV16, with 9 positions matching TRBD1. V trimming: 4 bases; J trimming: 7 bases; junction bases outside the gene matches: 10. From germline, CDR1 is KGHSY and CDR2 FQNENV. The CDR3 has 15 residues. This CDR3 is CASSPSAGQGVGYTF. The CDR3 DNA follows: TGTGCCAGCAGCCCTTCTGCGGGACAGGGTGTTGGCTACACCTTC. The variable domain in full, completed from reference TRBV16 and TRBJ1-2, reads GEEVAQTPKHLVRGEGQKAKLYCAPIKGHSYVFWYQQVLKNEFKFLISFQNENVFDETGMPKERFSAKCLPNSPCSLEIQATKLEDSAVYFCASSPSAGQGVGYTFGSGTRLTVV.

The chain has TRBV19 and TRBJ2-7; D gene unclear. This CDR3 has 11 residues. The germline V and J ends were trimmed by 3 bases and 3 bases, with 3 bases remaining between them. CDR1 LNHDA and CDR2 SQIVND come from the germline V gene (reference sequence). CDR3 coding DNA: TGTGCCAGTAGTATTTACTACGAGCAGTACTTC. As protein: CASSIYYEQYF.

The chain uses TRBV15 and TRBJ2-5; D possibly corresponds to TRBD1 (6 bases). CDR3 length: 14 amino acids. V shed 3 bases and J shed 1 base, with 9 bases lying between them. In germline, CDR1 is LNHNV, CDR2 YYDKDF (reference sequence). CDR3 DNA: TGTGCCACCAGCAGGACAGGCCTCCAAGAGACCCAGTACTTC. It codes for CATSRTGLQETQYF.

This sequence joins TRBV6-4 and TRBJ2-5; 8 bases fit TRBD1. This CDR3 is built from 14 residues. J was trimmed by 4 bases and V by 8 bases; bases with no gene match: 9. Per the germline V gene, CDR1 is MRHNA and CDR2 is SNTAGT. The CDR3 DNA reads as TGTGCCAGCCGCCCCCAGGGGGCTGGAGAGACCCAGTACTTC. Residues: CASRPQGAGETQYF.

V gene TRBV7-2 combines with J gene TRBJ2-7; 12 positions match TRBD2. The CDR3 totals 15 residues. V lost 5 bases to trimming and J lost 7 bases; unmatched junction nucleotides: 9. CDR1 and CDR2 (germline): SGHTA, FQGNSA. CDR3 in amino acids: CASSPRTSGVFEQYF. DNA of the CDR3: TGTGCCAGCAGCCCAAGGACTAGCGGGGTCTTTGAGCAGTACTTC.

The V gene is TRBV5-1, the J gene TRBJ1-1; D might be TRBD1 (6 bases). V lost 3 bases to trimming and J lost 7 bases, with 10 bases between them. CDR3 length: 12 amino acids. The germline CDR1 and CDR2 sequences are SGHRS and YFSETQ. The CDR3 DNA sequence: TGCGCCAGCAGCTACGGACAGAATGAAGCTTTCTTT. As protein: CASSYGQNEAFF.

This clone occurred a few times. V gene TRBV15 combines with J gene TRBJ2-5, with unresolved D. Trimming cost V 3 bases and J 0 bases, with 5 bases left between them. Germline CDR1 reads LNHNV; CDR2 reads YYDKDF (reference sequence). The CDR3 is made up of 13 amino acids. The CDR3 reads CATSRAYQETQYF. The CDR3 nucleotides are TGTGCCACCAGCAGGGCATACCAAGAGACCCAGTACTTC.

This sequence joins TRBV5-1 and TRBJ2-5, with TRBD2 identical over 9 bases. The V gene's germline CDR1 is SGHRS and CDR2 YFSETQ. The junction had 8 bases not matched to a gene; V was cut back by 0 bases and J by 5 bases. The CDR3 contains 16 residues. CDR3 residues: CASSLDGGRAGETQYF. CDR3 DNA sequence: TGCGCCAGCAGCTTGGACGGCGGGAGGGCCGGGGAGACCCAGTACTTC.

The V call is TRBV2, the J call TRBJ2-3; D ambiguous. The CDR3 is 14 amino acids. Trimming removed 1 base at V and 0 bases at J, with 5 bases between. The germline CDR1 and CDR2 sequences are SNHLY and FYNNEI. CDR3: CASSEGRSTDTQYF. CDR3 sequence (DNA): TGTGCCAGCAGTGAAGGCAGGAGCACAGATACGCAGTATTTT. Full variable domain (missing parts from reference TRBV2 and TRBJ2-3): EPEVTQTPSHQVTQMGQEVILRCVPISNHLYFYWYRQILGQKVEFLVSFYNNEISEKSEIFDDQFSVERPDGSNFTLKIRSTKLEDSAMYFCASSEGRSTDTQYFGPGTRLTVL.

This clone was observed a single time. The CDR3 DNA sequence: TGTGCCAGCAGCAACAGGGGGTCCTACAATGAGCAGTTCTTC. Protein product: CASSNRGSYNEQFF. The rearrangement links TRBV7-8 to TRBJ2-1; 8 bases align to TRBD1. Germline lookup yields CDR1 SGHVS and CDR2 FQNEAQ. The CDR3 is made up of 14 amino acids. The trim removed 5 bases at V and 1 base at J, leaving 1 base unmatched.

The chain joins TRBV6-5 to TRBJ1-6; no reliable D call. Trimming removed 4 bases at V and 5 bases at J, with 9 bases between. The CDR3 consists of 14 residues. Germline CDR1 is MNHEY and CDR2 is SVGAGI. Here the CDR3 DNA reads TGTGCCAGCAGTTTGGGCACAGATAATTCACCCCTCCACTTT. Amino acids: CASSLGTDNSPLHF.

This rearrangement joins TRBV5-4 to TRBJ1-2, with 9 nucleotides matching TRBD1. The V segment lost 5 bases and the J segment 4 bases; nucleotides outside the gene matches: 6. Germline CDR1 reads SGHNT; CDR2 reads YYREEE (reference sequence). CDR3 length: 14 amino acids. The CDR3 is CASRPTGGVYGYTF. In nucleotides, the CDR3 is TGTGCCAGCAGACCCACAGGGGGCGTCTATGGCTACACCTTC.

The J gene is TRBJ2-4, the V gene TRBV19; 12 nucleotides match TRBD1. Losses at the gene ends were 6 bases for V and 7 bases for J; bases not matched to a gene: 7. Germline V gene sequence: CDR1 LNHDA, CDR2 SQIVND (reference sequence). The CDR3 is 15 amino acids. CDR3 sequence (DNA): TGTGCCAGTAGGACGGGACAGGGGGCCCGGAACATTCAGTACTTC. It yields the protein CASRTGQGARNIQYF.

To note about this clone: An end of the junction does not agree with germline; a read error may underlie this. The chain joins TRBV7-9 to TRBJ2-1; TRBD1 aligns across 8 bases. The V gene's germline CDR1 is SEHNR and CDR2 FQNEAQ (reference sequence). This CDR3 is 16 amino acids long. Here the CDR3 DNA reads TGTTCCAGCAGCTTTCTAAGACAGGGGCACCCAGGGGAGCAGTTCTTC. Translated: CSSSFLRQGHPGEQFF. The variable domain in full, with the rest retrieved from reference TRBV7-9 and TRBJ2-1, is DTGVSQNPRHKITKRGQNVTFRCDPISEHNRLYWYRQTLGQGPEFLTYFQNEAQLEKSRLLSDRFSAERPKGSFSTLEIQRTEQGDSAMYLCSSSFLRQGHPGEQFFGPGTRLTVL.

The rearrangement links TRBV21-1 to TRBJ1-2; TRBD1, the table's D call, lacks a check against the DNA. TRBV21-1 is tagged as a pseudogene. The CDR3 is 18 amino acids. This CDR3 is CASSKGEIGGPMGYGYTF. CDR3 bases: TGTGCCAGCAGCAAAGGAGAGATAGGGGGTCCTATGGGCTATGGCTACACCTTC.

This clone was seen just once. V gene TRBV27 combines with J gene TRBJ2-1; possible D gene TRBD2, 6 bases. The CDR3 has 15 amino acids. The V and J ends lost 2 bases and 6 bases respectively, with 14 bases between them. CDR1 and CDR2 from the germline V gene are MNHEY and SMNVEV (reference sequence). The CDR3 sequence is CASSLTLAGGNEQFF. The CDR3 region has the DNA TGTGCCAGCAGTTTAACACTAGCTGGAGGCAATGAGCAGTTCTTC.

The table lists this clone with a few counts. V gene TRBV4-2 combines with J gene TRBJ1-2, with TRBD1 identical over 8 bases. After removal of 2 bases from V and 0 bases from J, the junction contained 2 bases not matched to a gene. The CDR3 length is 15 residues. The germline V gene has CDR1 LGHNA and CDR2 YNFKEQ. CDR3 sequence (DNA): TGTGCCAGCAGCCAACGACAGGGGCCTAACTATGGCTACACCTTC. Translation: CASSQRQGPNYGYTF.

V gene TRBV5-4 combines with J gene TRBJ2-3, with 7 bases aligning to TRBD1. This CDR3 region has 15 residues. Germline loops: CDR1 SGHNT, CDR2 YYREEE (reference sequence). Losses at the gene ends were 3 bases for V and 5 bases for J; bases not matched to a gene: 9. CDR3 coding DNA: TGTGCCAGCAGCTCCGCCGACAGGGTAGTAGATACGCAGTATTTT. Its protein product is CASSSADRVVDTQYF.

This clone was seen a single time. The chain's CDR3 is CASSTGRGDQPQHF. The CDR3 coding sequence is TGTGCCAGCAGTACCGGCAGGGGCGATCAGCCCCAGCATTTT. V and J are TRBV2 and TRBJ1-5; a possible D gene is TRBD1 (6 bases). The CDR3 has 14 residues. The germline gives CDR1 SNHLY, CDR2 FYNNEI. V was clipped by 5 bases and J by 5 bases, with 13 bases between them.